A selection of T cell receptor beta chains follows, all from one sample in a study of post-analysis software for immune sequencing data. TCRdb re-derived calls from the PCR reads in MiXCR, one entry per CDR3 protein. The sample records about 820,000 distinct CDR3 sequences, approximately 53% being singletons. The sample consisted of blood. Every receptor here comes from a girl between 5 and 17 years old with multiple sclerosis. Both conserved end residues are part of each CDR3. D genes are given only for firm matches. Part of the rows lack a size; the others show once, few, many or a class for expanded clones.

CASSQNDWVGVGTEAFF	TGTGCCAGCAGCCAGAATGATTGGGTGGGAGTGGGCACTGAAGCTTTCTTT	TRBJ1-1	TRBV4-2	NA	NA
CASAPRDTSYNEQFF	TGTGCCAGCGCTCCCCGGGACACCTCCTACAATGAGCAGTTCTTC	TRBJ2-1	TRBV27	few	NA
CSAGLDYYNEQFF	TGCAGTGCCGGTTTGGACTACTACAATGAGCAGTTCTTC	TRBJ2-1	TRBV20-1	many	NA
CSAPVPGLAGLTTDTQYF	TGCAGTGCTCCTGTCCCGGGACTAGCGGGACTCACCACAGATACGCAGTATTTT	TRBJ2-3	TRBV20-1	NA	TRBD2
CASSTISDNSPTDTQYF	TGTGCCAGCAGCACAATTAGTGACAACAGCCCCACAGATACGCAGTATTTT	TRBJ2-3	TRBV7-2	NA	NA
CASSYAGRGTEAFF	TGTGCCAGCAGTTACGCAGGGAGGGGGACTGAAGCTTTCTTT	TRBJ1-1	TRBV6-5	once	NA
CSARAGPTYEQYF	TGCAGTGCTAGGGCAGGGCCGACCTACGAGCAGTACTTC	TRBJ2-7	TRBV20-1	few	NA
CSALGGGALSYEQYF	TGCAGTGCTCTCGGAGGGGGAGCACTCTCCTACGAGCAGTACTTC	TRBJ2-7	TRBV20-1	NA	NA
CASRNAGQGQETQYF	TGTGCCAGCAGGAATGCCGGACAGGGCCAAGAGACCCAGTACTTC	TRBJ2-5	TRBV6-1	few	TRBD1
CSAHGVTGRSYEQYF	TGCAGTGCCCACGGAGTGACAGGCCGCTCCTACGAGCAGTACTTC	TRBJ2-7	TRBV20-1	NA	NA
CASSQEMVSLMEQYF	TGCGCCAGCAGCCAAGAAATGGTCAGTCTGATGGAGCAGTACTTC	TRBJ2-7	TRBV4-1	NA	NA
CASSRGLAGGDEQFF	TGTGCCAGCAGCCGGGGACTAGCGGGAGGGGATGAGCAGTTCTTC	TRBJ2-1	TRBV3-1	NA	TRBD2
CSARDVRAGGYEQYF	TGCAGTGCTAGAGATGTCCGAGCGGGGGGTTACGAGCAGTACTTC	TRBJ2-7	TRBV20-1	once	TRBD2
CSGASGGYEQYF	TGCAGTGGGGCTAGCGGTGGCTACGAGCAGTACTTC	TRBJ2-7	TRBV20-1	few	TRBD2
CASSQREGVYNEQFF	TGTGCCAGCAGTCAAAGGGAAGGGGTTTACAATGAGCAGTTCTTC	TRBJ2-1	TRBV6-5	few	NA
CASSSEVGSYGYTF	TGCGCCAGCAGCTCGGAGGTGGGGAGCTATGGCTACACCTTC	TRBJ1-2	TRBV5-1	few	NA
CSVEEEGRGIQYF	TGCAGCGTTGAAGAGGAGGGGCGGGGCATTCAGTACTTC	TRBJ2-4	TRBV29-1	few	NA
CTSSYRGDYGYTF	TGTACCAGCAGTTACCGGGGAGACTATGGCTACACCTTC	TRBJ1-2	TRBV6-2/TRBV6-3	NA	NA
CSASGGTQYF	TGCAGTGCTAGCGGGGGGACCCAGTACTTC	TRBJ2-5	TRBV20-1	few	NA
CASSIDRVNYGYTF	TGTGCCAGCAGCATTGACAGGGTGAACTATGGCTACACCTTC	TRBJ1-2	TRBV7-2	NA	TRBD1
CASSQVGSGIYNEQFF	TGTGCCAGCAGCCAAGTGGGGTCGGGTATCTACAATGAGCAGTTCTTC	TRBJ2-1	TRBV14	few	NA
CASSRGRNGYTF	TGTGCCAGCAGTCGGGGGAGAAATGGCTACACCTTC	TRBJ1-2	TRBV14	few	NA
CASSLLGLAGAGENEQFF	TGTGCCAGCAGCCTATTAGGACTAGCGGGCGCGGGTGAGAATGAGCAGTTCTTC	TRBJ2-1	TRBV3-1	NA	TRBD2